The 19 T cell receptor beta chains below come from one sample, sequenced in a study of neurological immune-mediated disorders. In TCRdb, the 5' RACE reads were re-called with MiXCR into one record per CDR3 protein. The sample contains roughly 62,000 distinct CDR3 sequences, roughly 2.5% of which appear only once. Sequencing was done on a sample of PBMCs. These receptors all stem from a man aged 45-65 years with multiple sclerosis.

This clonotype showed up many times. J is TRBJ2-7 and V is TRBV10-3; 7 positions agree with TRBD1. Per the germline V gene, CDR1 is ENHRY and CDR2 is SYGVKD. J lost 3 bases, V lost 0 bases, and 23 bases had no gene match. This CDR3 spans 21 amino acids. Here the CDR3 reads CAISESMGNSMGSRGRYEQYF. DNA of the CDR3: TGTGCCATCAGTGAGTCGATGGGGAACTCTATGGGGTCTAGGGGGCGCTACGAGCAGTACTTC.

Within the sample, this clonotype is medium-sized. V gene TRBV5-1 combines with J gene TRBJ2-3; 11 positions agree with TRBD2. The junction had 6 bases not matched to a gene; V was cut back by 2 bases and J by 4 bases. CDR3 length: 16 residues. From germline, CDR1 is SGHRS and CDR2 YFSETQ. CDR3 nucleotide sequence: TGCGCCAGCAGCTTACCTAGCGGGGGGACAGCAGATACGCAGTATTTT. As protein: CASSLPSGGTADTQYF.

There are many counts of this clonotype. The CDR3 spells CASSFRSVYEQYF. The CDR3 region has the DNA TGTGCCAGCAGTTTTCGTTCGGTTTACGAGCAGTACTTC. The gene calls are TRBV12-3 or TRBV12-4 and TRBJ2-7, with unresolved D. The length of the CDR3 is 13 residues. The V end was cut by 3 bases, the J end by 4 bases, with 10 bases between.

Turning to this clonotype: Its ends do not fully match the called genes, so a read error is possible. The V gene is TRBV18, the J gene TRBJ2-2; no clear D gene. Germline assignment: CDR1 KGHSH and CDR2 LQKENI. The length of the CDR3 is 12 residues. CDR3 protein: CDSSRDTGELFF. DNA for the CDR3: TGTGACAGCTCACGGGACACCGGGGAGCTGTTTTTT.

In its sample, this clonotype was seen many times. The chain employs TRBV4-3 and TRBJ1-2; 7 nucleotides align to TRBD1. Germline-derived CDR1 and CDR2 are LGHNA and YSLEER. The CDR3 has 14 amino acids. With 0 bases clipped from V and 9 bases from J, the junction kept 7 bases outside the gene matches. This chain's CDR3 is CASSQDRGRGSYTF. The CDR3, as DNA: TGCGCCAGCAGCCAAGATCGGGGCAGGGGGAGCTACACCTTC.

Ten or more counts support this clonotype. The chain has TRBV6-5 and TRBJ1-1; 9 bases fit TRBD1. V dropped 0 bases and J dropped 3; count of bases not matched to a gene: 5. The germline CDR1 and CDR2 sequences are MNHEY and SVGAGI. The CDR3 loop spans 16 amino acids. The CDR3 DNA follows: TGTGCCAGCAGTTACTCGATTGGACAGGGGCACACTGAAGCTTTCTTT. Protein: CASSYSIGQGHTEAFF.

There are many counts of this clonotype. This rearrangement joins TRBV28 to TRBJ1-6; D is unresolved. Trimming pared 5 bases from V and 7 bases from J, leaving 15 bases between. The CDR3 loop spans 15 amino acids. Germline CDR1 reads MDHEN; CDR2 reads SYDVKM. For the CDR3, the DNA is TGTGCCAGCAGTGTCACCTCCGGCCCCAATTCACCCCTCCACTTT. Translated, it gives CASSVTSGPNSPLHF.

There are many counts of this clonotype. V gene TRBV11-2 combines with J gene TRBJ2-4; 9 bases align to TRBD1. J gave up 1 base and V 6 bases, and 4 bases lay outside the gene matches. Per germline, CDR1 SGHAT and CDR2 FQNNGV. This CDR3 contains 15 residues. The CDR3 sequence is CASSIQGAAKNIQYF. The CDR3 DNA reads as TGTGCCAGCAGTATACAGGGGGCTGCCAAAAACATTCAGTACTTC.

This clonotype appeared many times. The chain joins TRBV9 to TRBJ1-5, with D perhaps matching TRBD1 (6 bases). Germline lookup yields CDR1 SGDLS and CDR2 YYNGEE. This CDR3 is 15 amino acids long. Trimming stripped 1 base from V and 7 bases from J, with 15 bases between. DNA for the CDR3: TGTGCCAGCAGCGTATCACCGGACAGAATCCAGCCCCAGCATTTT. Translation gives CASSVSPDRIQPQHF.

This clonotype was counted at least ten times. V gene TRBV4-3 combines with J gene TRBJ1-2; D is unresolved. The CDR3 runs to 17 residues. The germline V and J ends were trimmed by 5 bases and 0 bases, with 19 bases remaining between them. CDR1 is LGHNA and CDR2 is YSLEER in the germline V gene. The CDR3 coding sequence is TGCGCCAGCAGCTTCCTATCAGCAGGAGACGCTAACTATGGCTACACCTTC. As protein: CASSFLSAGDANYGYTF.

This clonotype has a count of ten or more. V and J are TRBV11-2 and TRBJ2-5; D possibly corresponds to TRBD2 (5 bases). CDR1 is SGHAT, CDR2 FQNNGV, per germline. V lost 8 bases to trimming and J lost 2 bases, with 15 bases between them. This CDR3 region has 14 residues. CDR3 DNA sequence: TGTGCCAGCTCCCCGGGGATACTACAAGAGACCCAGTACTTC. It is translated as CASSPGILQETQYF.

This clonotype has at least ten counts. The chain carries TRBV18 and TRBJ2-7; D assignment may be TRBD1 or TRBD2 (5 bases each). V was shortened by 3 bases and J by 4 bases, with 10 bases between the two germline ends. Germline V gene sequence: CDR1 KGHSH, CDR2 LQKENI. This CDR3 spans 13 amino acids. This CDR3 reads CASSPGWGYEQYF. The CDR3 nucleotides are TGTGCCAGCTCACCCGGCTGGGGGTACGAGCAGTACTTC.

This sequence joins TRBV27 and TRBJ1-3; TRBD1 aligns across 10 bases. This CDR3 spans 15 amino acids. V gave up 3 bases and J gave up 3 bases; unmatched junction bases: 2. Per germline, CDR1 MNHEY and CDR2 SMNVEV (reference sequence). The CDR3 coding sequence is TGTGCCAGCAGTTTGACAGGGGGCTTTGGAAACACCATATATTTT. Protein sequence: CASSLTGGFGNTIYF.

This clonotype showed up many times. The rearrangement links TRBV12-3 or TRBV12-4 to TRBJ1-2, with 8 bases aligning to TRBD1. This CDR3 is built from 13 residues. The trim removed 5 bases at V and 5 bases at J, leaving 4 bases unmatched. The CDR3 nucleotides are TGTGCCAGCAGTCAGGACAGGGCTTATGGCTACACCTTC. Protein: CASSQDRAYGYTF.

This clonotype was counted ten times or more. The chain has TRBV5-1 and TRBJ1-1; 9 positions agree with TRBD1. The trim removed 4 bases at V and 11 bases at J, leaving 6 bases unmatched. Germline assignment: CDR1 SGHRS and CDR2 YFSETQ. The CDR3 is 12 residues long. The CDR3 spells CASSLGDREAFF. The CDR3 DNA is TGCGCCAGCAGCCTGGGGGACAGGGAGGCTTTCTTT.

This clonotype has at least ten counts. This chain joins TRBV9 and TRBJ2-7, with a tentative D call TRBD2 (5 bases). The germline gives CDR1 SGDLS, CDR2 YYNGEE. The CDR3 is 13 residues long. V lost 0 bases, J lost 7 bases, and 11 bases lay in between. The CDR3 protein is CASSVDITGEQYF. The CDR3 nucleotides read TGTGCCAGCAGCGTAGATATCACGGGGGAGCAGTACTTC.

The chain employs TRBV2 and TRBJ2-7, with D possibly matching TRBD1 (5 bases). Germline V gene data show CDR1 as SNHLY and CDR2 as FYNNEI. This CDR3 has 13 amino acids. Trimming cost V 3 bases and J 6 bases, with 12 bases left between them. This CDR3 is CASSEGRVVEQYF. In DNA form, the CDR3 reads TGTGCCAGCAGTGAGGGCAGGGTCGTCGAGCAGTACTTC.

This clonotype was detected many times. J is TRBJ2-3 and V is TRBV15; D perhaps matches TRBD1 (5 bases). The V gene lost 3 bases and the J gene lost 3 bases, with 10 bases spanning the gap. The CDR3 is 14 residues long. Per germline, CDR1 LNHNV and CDR2 YYDKDF (reference sequence). The CDR3 nucleotides are TGTGCCACCAGCAGGGGGCTGGGGACAGATACGCAGTATTTT. This codes for CATSRGLGTDTQYF.

This clonotype occurred many times. The chain has TRBV3-1 and TRBJ2-1; 10 bases agree with TRBD2. CDR1 and CDR2 from the germline V gene are LGHDT and YNNKEL (reference sequence). This CDR3 comprises 15 residues. Unmatched junction bases numbered 10, after V lost 5 bases and J lost 9 bases. CDR3 sequence: CASSYTGTSAAEQFF. The CDR3 coding sequence is TGTGCCAGCAGCTATACCGGGACTAGCGCGGCTGAGCAGTTCTTC.